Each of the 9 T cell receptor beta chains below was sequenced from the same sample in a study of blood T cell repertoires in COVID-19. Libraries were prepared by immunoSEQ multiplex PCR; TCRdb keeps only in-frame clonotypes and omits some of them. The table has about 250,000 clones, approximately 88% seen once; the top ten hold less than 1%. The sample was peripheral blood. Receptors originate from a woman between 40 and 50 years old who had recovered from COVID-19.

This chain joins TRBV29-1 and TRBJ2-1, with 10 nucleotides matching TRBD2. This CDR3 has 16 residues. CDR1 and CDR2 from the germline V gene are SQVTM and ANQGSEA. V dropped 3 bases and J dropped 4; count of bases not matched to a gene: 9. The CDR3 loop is CSVDSAGGPRYNEQFF. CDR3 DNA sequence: TGCAGCGTTGATTCAGCGGGAGGGCCGCGATACAATGAGCAGTTCTTC.

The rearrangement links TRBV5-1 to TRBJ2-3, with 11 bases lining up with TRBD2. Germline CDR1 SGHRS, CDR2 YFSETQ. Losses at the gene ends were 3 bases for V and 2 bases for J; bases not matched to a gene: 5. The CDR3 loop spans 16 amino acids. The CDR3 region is CASSSGLAGLTDTQYF. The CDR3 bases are TGCGCCAGCAGCTCCGGACTAGCGGGCCTCACAGATACGCAGTATTTT.

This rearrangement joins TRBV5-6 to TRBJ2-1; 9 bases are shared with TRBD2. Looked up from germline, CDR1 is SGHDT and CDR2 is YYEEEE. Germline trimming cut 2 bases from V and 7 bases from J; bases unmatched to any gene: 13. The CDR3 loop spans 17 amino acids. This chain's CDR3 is CASSFVGGRARGNEQFF. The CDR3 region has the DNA TGTGCCAGCAGCTTTGTAGGCGGGAGGGCCAGAGGGAATGAGCAGTTCTTC.

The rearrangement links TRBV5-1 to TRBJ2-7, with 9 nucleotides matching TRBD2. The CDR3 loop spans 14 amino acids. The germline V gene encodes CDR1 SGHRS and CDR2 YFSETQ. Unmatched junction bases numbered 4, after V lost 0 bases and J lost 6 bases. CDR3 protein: CASSLEVAGAEQYF. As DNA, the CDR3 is TGCGCCAGCAGCTTGGAGGTAGCGGGAGCCGAGCAGTACTTC.

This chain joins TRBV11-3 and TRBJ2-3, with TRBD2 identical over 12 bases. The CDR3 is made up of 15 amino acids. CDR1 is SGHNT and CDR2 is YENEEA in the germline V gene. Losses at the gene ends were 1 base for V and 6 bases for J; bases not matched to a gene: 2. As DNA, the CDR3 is TGTGCCAGCAGCTTAGTAACTAGCGGGAGGGATACGCAGTATTTT. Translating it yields CASSLVTSGRDTQYF.

The CDR3 nucleotides are TGTGCCAGCAGTTCTACAGGGGTCTATGGCTACACCTTC. It codes for CASSSTGVYGYTF. The V gene is TRBV6-6, the J gene TRBJ1-2, with TRBD1 matching over 7 bases. Germline CDR1 is MNHNY and CDR2 is SVGAGI (reference sequence). There are 13 residues in the CDR3. Trimming cost V 4 bases and J 4 bases; bases outside gene matches: 3.

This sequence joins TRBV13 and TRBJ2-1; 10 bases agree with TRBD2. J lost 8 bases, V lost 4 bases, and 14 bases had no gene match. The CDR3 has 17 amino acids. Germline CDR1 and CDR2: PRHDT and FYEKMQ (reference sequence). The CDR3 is CASSSIRLAGDRDEQFF. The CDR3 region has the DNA TGTGCCAGCAGCTCCATACGGCTAGCGGGAGATAGAGATGAGCAGTTCTTC.

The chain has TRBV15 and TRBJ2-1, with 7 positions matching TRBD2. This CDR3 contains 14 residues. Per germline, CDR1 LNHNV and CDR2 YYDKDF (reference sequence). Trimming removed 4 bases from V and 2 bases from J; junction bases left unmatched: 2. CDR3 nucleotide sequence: TGTGCCACCAGCATTCGGGGGGCCTACAATGAGCAGTTCTTC. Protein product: CATSIRGAYNEQFF.

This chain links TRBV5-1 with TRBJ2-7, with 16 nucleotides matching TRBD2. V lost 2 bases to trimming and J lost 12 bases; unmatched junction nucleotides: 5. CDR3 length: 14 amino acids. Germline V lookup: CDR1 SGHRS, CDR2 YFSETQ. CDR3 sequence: CASSFGTSGGALYF. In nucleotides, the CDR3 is TGCGCCAGCAGCTTCGGGACTAGCGGGGGGGCGTTGTACTTC. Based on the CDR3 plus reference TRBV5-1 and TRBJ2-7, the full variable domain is KAGVTQTPRYLIKTRGQQVTLSCSPISGHRSVSWYQQTPGQGLQFLFEYFSETQRNKGNFPGRFSGRQFSNSRSEMNVSTLELGDSALYLCASSFGTSGGALYFGPGTRLTVT.